Following are 26 T cell receptor beta chains from one sample sequenced in a study of radiotherapy plus CTLA-4 blockade in lung cancer. The protocol was immunoSEQ multiplex PCR, while the TCRdb copy is restricted to in-frame clones and leaves out a portion. The sample carries about 98,000 clones, approximately 78% recorded once. This specimen was peripheral blood, taken from a patient treated with radiotherapy plus ipilimumab. These receptors all stem from a human donor with non-small cell lung cancer who had a partial response to radiotherapy plus ipilimumab.

The chain recombines TRBV10-3 with TRBJ2-3; tentatively, D is TRBD2 (5 bases). V lost 4 bases and J 0 bases, leaving 8 bases between the germline ends. Germline-derived CDR1 and CDR2 are ENHRY and SYGVKD. The CDR3 loop spans 14 amino acids. The DNA of the CDR3 is TGTGCCATCAGTGGAGCGGCAAGCACAGATACGCAGTATTTT. It translates to CAISGAASTDTQYF.

This chain links TRBV11-2 with TRBJ2-1; maybe TRBD2 (6 bases). Trimming stripped 1 base from V and 8 bases from J, with 6 bases between. Germline CDR1 and CDR2: SGHAT and FQNNGV. The CDR3 has 12 amino acids. The CDR3 DNA follows: TGTGCCAGCAGCTTAGCGGGGGATGAGCAGTTCTTC. Amino acids: CASSLAGDEQFF.

This clone was detected only a few times. The gene calls are TRBV13 and TRBJ1-1; 9 positions agree with TRBD1. V lost 5 bases to trimming and J lost 1 base; unmatched junction nucleotides: 11. The germline V gene has CDR1 PRHDT and CDR2 FYEKMQ (reference sequence). The CDR3 contains 17 residues. CDR3 in amino acids: CASSGGQGRSPNTEAFF. The CDR3 DNA reads TGTGCCAGCAGCGGAGGACAGGGGAGGTCGCCGAACACTGAAGCTTTCTTT.

This chain joins TRBV5-6 and TRBJ2-3; maybe TRBD2 (5 bases). Germline CDR1 reads SGHDT; CDR2 reads YYEEEE. This CDR3 region has 16 residues. The V end lost 0 bases, the J end lost 2 bases, and 13 bases lay between the germline ends. The CDR3 nucleotides are TGTGCCAGCAGCTTGGTAGGTGCGGGCTCCACAGATACGCAGTATTTT. It is translated as CASSLVGAGSTDTQYF.

CDR3: CASSSSGYPPRFYNEQFF. CDR3 coding DNA: TGTGCCAGTAGTTCATCGGGGTACCCCCCCCGTTTCTACAATGAGCAGTTCTTC. The chain couples TRBV19 to TRBJ2-1; TRBD2 is a possible D gene (5 bases). CDR1 LNHDA and CDR2 SQIVND come from the germline V gene (reference sequence). This CDR3 is built from 18 residues. Trimming cost V 5 bases and J 3 bases, with 23 bases left between them.

The V and J genes are TRBV19 and TRBJ2-2; weak D call: TRBD1 (5 bases). The CDR3 runs 13 residues. Trimming stripped 7 bases from V and 5 bases from J, with 11 bases between. Germline V lookup: CDR1 LNHDA, CDR2 SQIVND (reference sequence). CDR3 amino acids: CASTDINTGELFF. For the CDR3, the DNA is TGTGCCAGTACGGACATAAATACCGGGGAGCTGTTTTTT.

V usage is TRBV5-4 and J usage is TRBJ2-1, with TRBD2 as a possible D gene (7 bases). Germline lookup yields CDR1 SGHNT and CDR2 YYREEE (reference sequence). The CDR3 runs to 12 residues. Trimming removed 4 bases from V and 15 bases from J, with 17 bases in between. CDR3 in amino acids: CASSGEGGALFF. The CDR3 nucleotides read TGTGCCAGCAGCGGGGAGGGGGGAGCGCTGTTCTTC.

The V gene is TRBV7-2, the J gene TRBJ1-5; a possible D gene is TRBD1 (6 bases). The CDR3 runs to 17 residues. V shed 5 bases and J shed 1 base, with 18 bases lying between them. From germline, CDR1 is SGHTA and CDR2 FQGNSA. CDR3: CASSNVAGGLSNQPQHF. CDR3 in DNA: TGTGCCAGCAGCAATGTCGCGGGGGGCTTAAGCAATCAGCCCCAGCATTTT.

V and J are TRBV4-3 and TRBJ2-7; the match to TRBD1 covers 9 bases. The CDR3 has 16 residues. Per germline, CDR1 LGHNA and CDR2 YSLEER. V gave up 1 base and J gave up 6 bases; unmatched junction bases: 10. For the CDR3, the DNA is TGCGCCAGCAGCCAAGTAGGGGGACAGGGTTTGTCCGAGCAGTACTTC. This encodes CASSQVGGQGLSEQYF.

This clone has a handful of counts. This chain links TRBV11-2 with TRBJ2-4, with a weak D call TRBD2 (5 bases). Germline V gene data show CDR1 as SGHAT and CDR2 as FQNNGV. The CDR3 is made up of 13 amino acids. V was pared by 2 bases and J by 9 bases, with 11 bases between. CDR3 amino acids: CASSLLGAGIQYF. The CDR3 nucleotides read TGTGCCAGCAGCTTATTGGGTGCGGGCATTCAGTACTTC.

This clone was seen once. The genes are TRBV19 and TRBJ1-3; D is perhaps TRBD1 (6 bases). CDR3 length: 16 amino acids. Germline CDR1 is LNHDA and CDR2 is SQIVND (reference sequence). Trimming removed 6 bases from V and 2 bases from J, with 17 bases in between. The DNA of the CDR3 is TGTGCCAGTAGCATCGGACAGATTTATACTGGAAACACCATATATTTT. This translates into CASSIGQIYTGNTIYF.

This clone was counted between two and nine times. The rearrangement joins TRBV30 to TRBJ2-6; D is perhaps TRBD1 (6 bases). The CDR3 is made up of 15 amino acids. CDR1 and CDR2 from the germline V gene are GTSNPN and SVGIG (reference sequence). V dropped 5 bases and J dropped 4 bases, with 15 bases sitting between them. This CDR3 reads CAWGQQGAGANVLTF. The CDR3 nucleotides are TGTGCCTGGGGTCAACAGGGTGCCGGGGCCAACGTCCTGACTTTC.

The rearrangement uses TRBV6-5 and TRBJ2-3; a possible D gene is TRBD2 (5 bases). The CDR3 extends over 14 amino acids. Germline values: CDR1 MNHEY, CDR2 SVGAGI. The V end lost 10 bases, the J end lost 1 base, and 15 bases lay between the germline ends. The CDR3 nucleotides read TGTGCCACCTCTCGTGTGGAGGGCACAGATACGCAGTATTTT. Its protein is CATSRVEGTDTQYF.

The chain recombines TRBV4-2 with TRBJ1-4; 8 bases fit TRBD1. CDR3 length equals 15 residues. Per germline, CDR1 LGHNA and CDR2 YNFKEQ. Unmatched junction bases numbered 2, after V lost 2 bases and J lost 3 bases. The CDR3 bases are TGTGCCAGCAGCCAATCGACAGGGGCTAATGAAAAACTGTTTTTT. Its translation: CASSQSTGANEKLFF.

The chain carries TRBV19 and TRBJ1-5; D is perhaps TRBD1 (6 bases). V dropped 5 bases and J dropped 0 bases, with 11 bases sitting between them. The germline V gene has CDR1 LNHDA and CDR2 SQIVND (reference sequence). The CDR3 sequence is 15 residues long. CDR3 DNA sequence: TGTGCCAGTAGTCCCCGGGACATTAGCAATCAGCCCCAGCATTTT. Translating gives CASSPRDISNQPQHF. The full variable domain, with the rest looked up from reference TRBV19 and TRBJ1-5, is DGGITQSPKYLFRKEGQNVTLSCEQNLNHDAMYWYRQDPGQGLRLIYYSQIVNDFQKGDIAEGYSVSREKKESFPLTVTSAQKNPTAFYLCASSPRDISNQPQHFGDGTRLSIL.

The rearrangement uses TRBV6-1 and TRBJ2-7; TRBD1 matches at 10 bases. V dropped 6 bases and J dropped 2; count of bases not matched to a gene: 4. This CDR3 region has 14 residues. Looked up from germline, CDR1 is MNHNS and CDR2 is SASEGT. The CDR3: CASSAGTGAYEQYF. For the CDR3, the DNA is TGTGCCAGCAGCGCCGGGACAGGGGCCTACGAGCAGTACTTC.

V is TRBV28 and J is TRBJ1-2, with D possibly being TRBD1 (6 bases). This CDR3 spans 13 amino acids. V was cut by 6 bases and J by 8 bases, with 16 bases left in between. Germline values: CDR1 MDHEN, CDR2 SYDVKM. In DNA form, the CDR3 reads TGTGCCAGCAGCCACGGGGGGGCGGAGGGCTACACCTTC. As protein: CASSHGGAEGYTF.

The chain uses TRBV6-5 and TRBJ2-7; 9 bases fit TRBD1. The CDR3 is 15 residues long. Unmatched junction bases numbered 6, after V lost 1 base and J lost 5 bases. Germline loops: CDR1 MNHEY, CDR2 SVGAGI. The chain's CDR3 is CASSYFRTGVDEQYF. DNA of the CDR3: TGTGCCAGCAGTTACTTCCGGACAGGGGTGGACGAGCAGTACTTC.

The V call is TRBV28, the J call TRBJ2-1, with 9 bases aligning to TRBD2. The CDR3 has 16 residues. Germline loops: CDR1 MDHEN, CDR2 SYDVKM. Trimming took 5 bases from V and 8 from J; bases not matched to a gene: 13. The CDR3 protein is CASSPPPGTSSHEQFF. The CDR3 coding sequence is TGTGCCAGCAGTCCGCCACCCGGGACTAGCTCACATGAGCAGTTCTTC.

The rearrangement uses TRBV5-4 and TRBJ2-2; weak D call: TRBD2 (5 bases). V was pared by 2 bases and J by 0 bases, with 11 bases between. Germline V gene sequence: CDR1 SGHNT, CDR2 YYREEE (reference sequence). CDR3 length: 16 residues. The CDR3 loop is CASSFGGPANTGELFF. CDR3 nucleotide sequence: TGTGCCAGCAGCTTTGGAGGACCCGCGAACACCGGGGAGCTGTTTTTT.

The chain uses TRBV15 and TRBJ2-2, with 9 bases aligning to TRBD2. The germline CDR1 and CDR2 sequences are LNHNV and YYDKDF (reference sequence). The junction had 4 bases not matched to a gene; V was cut back by 5 bases and J by 0 bases. The CDR3 has 16 amino acids. In DNA, the CDR3 is TGTGCCACCAGCGTCCGACTAGCGGCGAACACCGGGGAGCTGTTTTTT. This encodes CATSVRLAANTGELFF.

For this clone: A read error may produce the germline difference seen at one junction end. J is TRBJ2-7 and V is TRBV11-2; 8 positions match TRBD2. Germline CDR1 SGHAT, CDR2 FQNNGV. This CDR3 has 14 amino acids. Here the CDR3 DNA reads TGTGCCATCAGCTCGGCTAGCGGGTTCTATGAGCAGTACTTC. It codes for CAISSASGFYEQYF.

This chain joins TRBV27 and TRBJ2-7, with 10 bases matching TRBD2. The germline gives CDR1 MNHEY, CDR2 SMNVEV (reference sequence). The CDR3 length is 15 residues. J lost 7 bases, V lost 2 bases, and 8 bases had no gene match. This CDR3 is CASSLISGRAKEQYF. DNA of the CDR3: TGTGCCAGCAGTTTAATAAGCGGGAGGGCCAAGGAGCAGTACTTC.

This rearrangement joins TRBV7-2 to TRBJ2-7; 10 nucleotides agree with TRBD1. The CDR3 has 18 residues. The V segment lost 3 bases and the J segment 7 bases; nucleotides outside the gene matches: 18. CDR1 and CDR2 (germline): SGHTA, FQGNSA. In nucleotides, the CDR3 is TGTGCCAGCAGCTTGACAGGGGGCCCCTGGTTCTCAGAGGGGGAGCAGTACTTC. The encoded protein is CASSLTGGPWFSEGEQYF.

This rearrangement joins TRBV7-2 to TRBJ2-5; D possibly corresponds to TRBD2 (5 bases). The CDR3 extends over 13 amino acids. The germline gives CDR1 SGHTA, CDR2 FQGNSA. Trimming removed 1 base at V and 5 bases at J, with 8 bases between. For the CDR3, the DNA is TGTGCCAGCAGCTTAGTGTGGAGGGAGACCCAGTACTTC. Residues: CASSLVWRETQYF.

The chain joins TRBV28 to TRBJ1-5, with TRBD1 matching 8 bases. The CDR3 is 14 amino acids. Germline V gene lookup returns CDR1 MDHEN and CDR2 SYDVKM. The junction had 4 bases not matched to a gene; V was cut back by 6 bases and J by 3 bases. The chain's CDR3 is CASRPGGFNQPQHF. CDR3 nucleotide sequence: TGTGCCAGCAGGCCAGGGGGCTTCAATCAGCCCCAGCATTTT.